The 25 T cell receptor beta chains below come from one sample, sequenced in a study of T-cell memory formation after mild COVID-19. TCRdb reprocessed the 5' RACE reads with MiXCR, giving one entry per CDR3 protein. This sample has over 150,000 distinct CDR3 sequences, with 18% found just once. Sequenced material: PBMCs or a T cell subset sorted from them (not recorded which). These receptors were taken from a man aged 18 to 35 who had mild COVID-19 (a few samples of this study predate the infection). Cell type and time point are not known.

The J gene is TRBJ2-5, the V gene TRBV4-3; D possibly corresponds to TRBD2 (6 bases). Trimming left V 1 base short and J 2 bases short, with 14 bases between. The CDR3 spans 16 residues. Per germline, CDR1 LGHNA and CDR2 YSLEER. In nucleotides, the CDR3 is TGCGCCAGCAGCCAAGGATTCTCGGAGGGACAAGAGACCCAGTACTTC. This sequence encodes CASSQGFSEGQETQYF.

The chain uses TRBV4-1 and TRBJ2-1; the match to TRBD2 covers 12 bases. The CDR3 is 17 residues long. Germline CDR1 reads MGHRA; CDR2 reads YSYEKL. J was trimmed by 6 bases and V by 4 bases; bases with no gene match: 10. The CDR3 loop is CASSPLPLAGGRNEQFF. CDR3 sequence (DNA): TGCGCCAGCAGCCCCTTACCTCTAGCGGGGGGGCGCAATGAGCAGTTCTTC.

The gene calls are TRBV6-2 or TRBV6-3 and TRBJ1-1; 7 nucleotides line up with TRBD1. Per the germline V gene, CDR1 is MNHEY and CDR2 is SVGEGT. The V gene end was trimmed by 2 bases and the J gene end by 3 bases; junction bases not matched to a gene: 9. CDR3 size: 16 residues. This CDR3 is CASSYGAGTGDTEAFF. The CDR3, as DNA: TGTGCCAGCAGTTACGGGGCAGGCACAGGGGACACTGAAGCTTTCTTT.

J is TRBJ1-2 and V is TRBV6-2 or TRBV6-3; 10 positions agree with TRBD1. J gave up 5 bases and V 7 bases, and 10 bases lay outside the gene matches. There are 15 residues in the CDR3. Germline CDR1 and CDR2: MNHEY and SVGEGT. CDR3 sequence (DNA): TGTGCCAGCACTGACGTCGGGACAGGGGATTATGGCTACACCTTC. Translated, it gives CASTDVGTGDYGYTF.

As for this clonotype: Since a much larger clone is just one base distant, this may be a read error. This chain links TRBV4-3 with TRBJ2-3, with 15 bases matching TRBD2. The V gene's germline CDR1 is LGHNA and CDR2 YSLEER. The CDR3 contains 20 residues. The CDR3 here is CACSQDLWTSGGARTDTQYF. The CDR3 nucleotides read TGCGCCTGCAGCCAAGATCTTTGGACTAGCGGGGGGGCGCGCACAGATACGCAGTATTTT.

The sample holds a few counts of this clonotype. This sequence joins TRBV18 and TRBJ1-1; D is ambiguous. Germline V gene lookup returns CDR1 KGHSH and CDR2 LQKENI. Trimming cost V 6 bases and J 2 bases, with 10 bases left between them. There are 13 residues in the CDR3. CDR3 DNA: TGTGCCAGCTCCCGTGACATTAACACTGAAGCTTTCTTT. It yields the protein CASSRDINTEAFF.

The CDR3 region has the DNA TGTGCCAGCTCACCCCGGGGCAGGGAGGACTCCTACGAGCAGTACTTC. Translated: CASSPRGREDSYEQYF. The genes are TRBV18 and TRBJ2-7, with D possibly TRBD2 on 6 matching bases. V was cut by 3 bases and J by 0 bases, with 15 bases left in between. The germline gives CDR1 KGHSH, CDR2 LQKENI. The CDR3 consists of 16 residues.

This clonotype has ten or more counts. The V and J genes are TRBV7-2 and TRBJ2-7, with 11 bases fitting TRBD1. The junction had 2 bases not matched to a gene; V was cut back by 5 bases and J by 2 bases. The CDR3 is 14 amino acids. Germline CDR1 reads SGHTA; CDR2 reads FQGNSA. CDR3 DNA sequence: TGTGCCAGCAGCCTGGGACAGGGGGCCTACGAGCAGTACTTC. It encodes CASSLGQGAYEQYF.

The chain links TRBV28 to TRBJ2-2; D is uncertain. Germline loops: CDR1 MDHEN, CDR2 SYDVKM. V lost 6 bases and J lost 10, with 15 bases in between. This CDR3 region has 13 residues. Written as DNA, the CDR3 is TGTGCCAGCAGCCTCCAGGTGCGAGAGGAGCTGTTTTTT. This gives the protein CASSLQVREELFF.

The rearrangement links TRBV7-9 to TRBJ1-1; D unclear. Germline values: CDR1 SEHNR, CDR2 FQNEAQ (reference sequence). The CDR3 covers 14 residues. Trimming cost V 3 bases and J 4 bases, with 12 bases left between them. CDR3 bases: TGTGCCAGCAGCTTTGGAGGTCTGGGCACTGAAGCTTTCTTT. It yields the protein CASSFGGLGTEAFF.

The table lists this clonotype with a few counts. This sequence joins TRBV6-2 or TRBV6-3 and TRBJ1-1; D is perhaps TRBD1 (5 bases). V shed 8 bases and J shed 1 base, with 14 bases lying between them. Germline values: CDR1 MNHEY, CDR2 SVGEGT. The CDR3 has 14 amino acids. CDR3 sequence (DNA): TGTGCCAGCGGGAGGGGCCGTGAGAACACTGAAGCTTTCTTT. It is translated as CASGRGRENTEAFF.

This clonotype came up once. The chain couples TRBV10-3 to TRBJ2-7; 9 bases are shared with TRBD1. This CDR3 spans 17 amino acids. CDR1 is ENHRY, CDR2 SYGVKD, per germline. The ends lost 3 bases at V and 0 bases at J; junction bases unmatched: 9. DNA for the CDR3: TGTGCCATCAGTGACCCTGGACAGGGGAAGGGCTCCTACGAGCAGTACTTC. It translates to CAISDPGQGKGSYEQYF.

The V gene is TRBV7-2, the J gene TRBJ1-2, with 10 positions matching TRBD1. J lost 6 bases, V lost 5 bases, and 3 bases had no gene match. CDR3 length: 13 residues. CDR1 SGHTA and CDR2 FQGNSA come from the germline V gene. The CDR3 here is CASSQDRGDGYTF. The CDR3 DNA follows: TGTGCCAGCAGCCAGGACAGGGGGGATGGCTACACCTTC.

This clonotype was found many times. The CDR3 bases are TGTGCCATCGCTCTTACGGAGACAACTCAGTACTTC. The encoded protein is CAIALTETTQYF. The V call is TRBV2, the J call TRBJ2-4; D gene uncertain. Germline values: CDR1 SNHLY, CDR2 FYNNEI. Trimming took 10 bases from V and 12 from J, leaving 19 bases between them. This CDR3 has 12 amino acids.

This clonotype has just a few counts. The V and J genes are TRBV18 and TRBJ2-1, with 7 positions matching TRBD2. Germline V CDR1 and CDR2: KGHSH, LQKENI. The CDR3 loop spans 14 amino acids. V gave up 4 bases and J gave up 4 bases; unmatched junction bases: 4. CDR3 in DNA: TGTGCCAGCTCACGGGACTACCTATACAATGAGCAGTTCTTC. Translating it yields CASSRDYLYNEQFF.

The J gene is TRBJ2-7, the V gene TRBV12-3 or TRBV12-4, with D unclear. The V gene lost 2 bases and the J gene lost 2 bases, with 7 bases spanning the gap. The CDR3 has 13 residues. The CDR3 sequence: CASSLTNTYEQYF. CDR3 sequence (DNA): TGTGCCAGCAGTTTAACCAACACCTACGAGCAGTACTTC.

This clonotype came up a few times. This sequence joins TRBV7-9 and TRBJ1-1; D gene uncertain. Trimming pared 1 base from V and 4 bases from J, leaving 13 bases between. CDR3 size: 15 residues. Germline-derived CDR1 and CDR2 are SEHNR and FQNEAQ (reference sequence). The CDR3 region is CASSLDAHWGTEAFF. The CDR3 DNA sequence: TGTGCCAGCAGCTTAGACGCCCACTGGGGCACTGAAGCTTTCTTT.

The J gene is TRBJ2-7, the V gene TRBV20-1, with 9 bases aligning to TRBD1. CDR3 size: 13 residues. With 6 bases clipped from V and 4 bases from J, the junction kept 7 bases outside the gene matches. Germline CDR1 and CDR2: DFQATT and SNEGSKA (reference sequence). The CDR3 protein is CSAHRGQGYEQYF. The CDR3 bases are TGCAGTGCCCACAGGGGGCAAGGGTACGAGCAGTACTTC.

CDR3 amino acids: CASSLGGSPLHF. DNA of the CDR3: TGTGCCAGCAGTTTAGGGGGTTCACCCCTCCACTTT. The rearrangement joins TRBV12-3 or TRBV12-4 to TRBJ1-6; D remains unclear. The CDR3 length is 12 residues. V was clipped by 1 base and J by 9 bases, with 4 bases between them.

The chain carries TRBV14 and TRBJ1-4; TRBD1 matches 8 bases. This CDR3 is 13 amino acids long. Per the germline V gene, CDR1 is SGHDN and CDR2 is FVKESK. V shed 4 bases and J 7 bases; nucleotides not matched to a gene: 2. The CDR3 DNA is TGTGCCAGCAGCCGACAGGGGTTTGAAAAACTGTTTTTT. This encodes CASSRQGFEKLFF.

This clonotype was seen more than once but under ten times. The chain couples TRBV5-1 to TRBJ2-5; D call uncertain. Germline V gene sequence: CDR1 SGHRS, CDR2 YFSETQ. V lost 3 bases and J lost 0, with 12 bases in between. The CDR3 has 15 amino acids. CDR3 sequence (DNA): TGCGCCAGCAGCTCCGAGAAGGATTACCAAGAGACCCAGTACTTC. Its protein product is CASSSEKDYQETQYF.

There are many counts of this clonotype. The chain employs TRBV5-4 and TRBJ1-1; 7 nucleotides agree with TRBD1. The germline V gene encodes CDR1 SGHNT and CDR2 YYREEE (reference sequence). Unmatched junction bases numbered 4, after V lost 1 base and J lost 1 base. The CDR3 consists of 15 residues. CDR3 region: CASSLNRGANTEAFF. For the CDR3, the DNA is TGTGCCAGCAGCTTGAACAGGGGCGCGAACACTGAAGCTTTCTTT.

The chain uses TRBV4-3 and TRBJ1-1; tentative D call: TRBD1 (6 bases). CDR1 is LGHNA and CDR2 is YSLEER in the germline V gene. The CDR3 is made up of 14 amino acids. V was clipped by 3 bases and J by 1 base, with 9 bases between them. The CDR3 sequence: CASSQRGGNTEAFF. The CDR3 coding sequence is TGCGCCAGCAGCCAGAGAGGGGGGAACACTGAAGCTTTCTTT.

V usage is TRBV5-1 and J usage is TRBJ2-3, with a weak D call TRBD1 (5 bases). Trimming stripped 3 bases from V and 1 base from J, with 9 bases between. The germline CDR1 and CDR2 sequences are SGHRS and YFSETQ. CDR3 length: 14 residues. The CDR3 bases are TGCGCCAGCAGCTCTCAGGGTGGCACAGATACGCAGTATTTT. As protein: CASSSQGGTDTQYF.

This clonotype was recorded a few times. The chain couples TRBV5-1 to TRBJ2-5; possible D gene TRBD2, 5 bases. Germline CDR1 SGHRS, CDR2 YFSETQ. V dropped 9 bases and J dropped 3 bases, with 15 bases sitting between them. The CDR3 is 13 amino acids. The CDR3 DNA reads as TGCGCCACGAGGAGGCTCGTAGAAGAGACCCAGTACTTC. Translation: CATRRLVEETQYF.